This TCR beta chain comes out of a study of blood T cells in healthy people across ages. It was around 9 milliliters of peripheral blood that were drawn from each donor. Next came a second PCR, run for about 7 to 12 cycles, which used a sample-barcoded 5' primer along with a J-beta primer mix. TCRdb itself ran the 5' RACE reads through MiXCR, one entry per CDR3 protein. The sample lists roughly 1.4 million distinct CDR3 sequences, 45% to 70% occurring once. Study-level points and caveats: Fewer expanded clones and more diversity marked long-lived versus aged donors. Per-million-T-cell TCR beta diversity fell roughly linearly with age.

A remark on this clonotype: Its antigen is not identified. One end of the junction fails to match germline, which may point to a read error.

The germline V gene has CDR1 LGHDT and CDR2 YNNKEL (reference sequence). The CDR3 spans 11 residues. The chain has TRBV3-1 and TRBJ2-5; D not resolved. The end of the DNA is better explained by TRBJ2-7, so the J call may be wrong. The specimen sequenced was blood. The receptor was isolated from a young man in good health. The chain's CDR3 is CAGSQVGEQYF. CDR3 nucleotide sequence: TGTGCCGGCAGCCAAGTTGGCGAGCAGTACTTC.